The clone carrying this T cell receptor beta chain was observed many times. V lost 3 bases to trimming and J lost 1 base, with 2 bases between them. CDR1 and CDR2 (germline): GTSNPN, SVGIG (reference sequence). The CDR3 sequence is 11 residues long. RNA transcripts served as the template for amplifying TCR beta CDR3 regions. HTBI primers were used for first-round RT-PCR of the TCR CDR3. TCRdb re-called the multiplex PCR reads through MiXCR, storing one row per CDR3 protein. The sample yields about 250,000 distinct CDR3 sequences, approximately 14% seen once. These data originate in a study of T cells in Graves' hyperthyroidism and ophthalmopathy.

The sample was blood. The V call is TRBV30, the J call TRBJ2-3; D remains unclear. This clonotype originated in a woman aged 50 to 60 with Graves' hyperthyroidism that later progressed to Graves' ophthalmopathy. CDR3 in DNA: TGTGCCTGGAGGGGCACAGATACGCAGTATTTT. This gives the protein CAWRGTDTQYF.